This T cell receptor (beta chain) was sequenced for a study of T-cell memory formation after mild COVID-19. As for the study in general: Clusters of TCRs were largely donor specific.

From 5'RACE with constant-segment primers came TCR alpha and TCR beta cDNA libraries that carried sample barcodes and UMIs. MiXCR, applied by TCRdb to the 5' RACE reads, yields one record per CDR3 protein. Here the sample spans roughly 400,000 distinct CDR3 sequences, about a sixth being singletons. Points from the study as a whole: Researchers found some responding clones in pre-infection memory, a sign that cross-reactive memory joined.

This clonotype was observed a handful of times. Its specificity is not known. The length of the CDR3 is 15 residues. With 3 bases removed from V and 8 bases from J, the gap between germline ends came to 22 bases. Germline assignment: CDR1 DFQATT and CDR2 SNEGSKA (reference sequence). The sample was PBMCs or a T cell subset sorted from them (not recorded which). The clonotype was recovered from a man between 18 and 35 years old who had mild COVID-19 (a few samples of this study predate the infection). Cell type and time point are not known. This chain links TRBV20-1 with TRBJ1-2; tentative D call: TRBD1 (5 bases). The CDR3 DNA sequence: TGCAGTGCTAGTGCTACCGGGACGGCACGTAGAGGCTACACCTTC. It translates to CSASATGTARRGYTF.